Each of the 20 T cell receptor beta chains below was sequenced from the same sample in a study of molecular identifiers for immune sequencing clone quantification. TCRdb used MiXCR to reprocess the PCR reads, holding one entry per CDR3 protein. The sample shows about 640,000 distinct CDR3 sequences, less than 20% of them seen only once. Material: naive CD8+ T cells from blood, with Jurkat cell RNA spiked in. Subset described: FACS-sorted CD8+CD4-CCR7+CD45RA+ naive T cells. These receptors all stem from a human donor in good health. Some libraries in this study had Jurkat cell RNA spiked in.

This clonotype was detected a few times. The chain recombines TRBV9 with TRBJ2-5, with D perhaps TRBD2 (6 bases). CDR3 length: 14 amino acids. Germline assignment: CDR1 SGDLS and CDR2 YYNGEE. Trimming took off 0 bases at V and 5 bases at J, with 11 bases between the two ends. This CDR3 reads CASSVGGGTETQYF. CDR3 nucleotides: TGTGCCAGCAGCGTAGGCGGAGGGACGGAGACCCAGTACTTC.

This clonotype was recorded many times. The J gene is TRBJ2-5, the V gene TRBV4-1; 7 bases align to TRBD2. The CDR3 consists of 18 residues. The V and J ends lost 4 bases and 2 bases, in that order; junction bases with no gene match: 16. The germline CDR1 and CDR2 sequences are MGHRA and YSYEKL. The CDR3 sequence: CASSPEGIAGADQETQYF. The CDR3 coding sequence is TGCGCCAGCAGCCCAGAGGGTATCGCGGGAGCCGATCAAGAGACCCAGTACTTC.

This clonotype was recorded a few times. Just one base apart from a much larger clone, this may be a read error. The rearrangement uses TRBV9 and TRBJ2-5; a possible D gene is TRBD1 (6 bases). Germline V CDR1 and CDR2: SGDLS, YYNGEE. CDR3 length equals 13 residues. V lost 4 bases and J 3 bases, leaving 10 bases between the germline ends. The CDR3 bases are TGTGCCAGCAGCCCGGGACAAGAAGAGACCCAGTACTTC. Translation: CASSPGQEETQYF.

Ten or more counts support this clonotype. The chain is built from TRBV9 and TRBJ2-7, with 9 bases matching TRBD2. The germline V gene has CDR1 SGDLS and CDR2 YYNGEE. Trimming cost V 2 bases and J 5 bases; bases outside gene matches: 8. The CDR3 is 15 amino acids. The CDR3: CASSVRGLALNEQYF. The CDR3 DNA is TGTGCCAGCAGCGTTCGGGGACTAGCTCTGAACGAGCAGTACTTC.

The chain employs TRBV4-1 and TRBJ1-3; D is undetermined. Germline loops: CDR1 MGHRA, CDR2 YSYEKL. Trimming took 4 bases from V and 8 from J, leaving 12 bases between them. The CDR3 has 13 amino acids. In DNA, the CDR3 is TGCGCCAGCAGCCCTGTTAGTGTGGACACCATATATTTT. Translation gives CASSPVSVDTIYF.

In this sample, this clonotype turned up many times. The genes are TRBV7-2 and TRBJ2-7; D is possibly TRBD1 (5 bases). The CDR3 covers 17 residues. Trimming shortened V by 1 base and J by 3 bases, and 19 bases separated the two germline ends. Germline lookup yields CDR1 SGHTA and CDR2 FQGNSA. Written as DNA, the CDR3 is TGTGCCAGCAGCTTAGAGGGCGTCAGGGTGCCCGACTACGAGCAGTACTTC. Translated: CASSLEGVRVPDYEQYF.

In the case of this clonotype: A much larger clone differs by one base, so this may be a read error. The J gene is TRBJ2-2, the V gene TRBV19, with 11 bases identical to TRBD1. The CDR3 consists of 15 residues. The trim removed 5 bases at V and 7 bases at J, leaving 6 bases unmatched. From germline, CDR1 is LNHDA and CDR2 SQIVND (reference sequence). The chain's CDR3 is CASSLGQGAFGELFF. In DNA, the CDR3 is TGTGCCAGTAGTTTAGGACAGGGGGCGTTCGGGGAGCTGTTTTTT.

This clonotype was detected many times. J is TRBJ2-3 and V is TRBV7-9, with D possibly matching TRBD1 (5 bases). V was cut by 5 bases and J by 5 bases, with 17 bases left in between. The CDR3 loop spans 15 amino acids. Per germline, CDR1 SEHNR and CDR2 FQNEAQ (reference sequence). In DNA, the CDR3 is TGTGCCAGCAGCCTACTCCAGGGATTCTTAGATACGCAGTATTTT. It yields the protein CASSLLQGFLDTQYF.

There are many counts of this clonotype. The chain recombines TRBV6-5 with TRBJ2-7; 10 bases align to TRBD1. In germline, CDR1 is MNHEY, CDR2 SVGAGI. This CDR3 has 15 amino acids. With 0 bases clipped from V and 5 bases from J, the junction kept 4 bases outside the gene matches. CDR3 region: CASSYSMGQGNEQYF. For the CDR3, the DNA is TGTGCCAGCAGTTACTCGATGGGACAGGGGAACGAGCAGTACTTC.

This clonotype was picked up many times. V usage is TRBV12-5 and J usage is TRBJ2-3, with a weak D call TRBD1 (6 bases). The ends were cut back, 2 bases at V and 2 bases at J, with 20 bases in the middle. The germline V gene encodes CDR1 LGHNT and CDR2 FRNRAP. The CDR3 extends over 18 amino acids. The CDR3 protein is CASGLPHMGTPLTDTQYF. DNA of the CDR3: TGTGCTAGTGGTTTGCCGCATATGGGGACACCCCTCACAGATACGCAGTATTTT.

The chain carries TRBV7-2 and TRBJ1-4; 7 bases match TRBD1. Germline CDR1 and CDR2: SGHTA and FQGNSA. The CDR3 is 15 residues long. V gave up 4 bases and J gave up 3 bases; unmatched junction bases: 5. The CDR3 here is CASSWIDRANEKLFF. In DNA form, the CDR3 reads TGTGCCAGCAGCTGGATTGACAGGGCTAATGAAAAACTGTTTTTT. Drawing the rest from reference TRBV7-2 and TRBJ1-4, the complete variable domain is GAGVSQSPSNKVTEKGKDVELRCDPISGHTALYWYRQSLGQGLEFLIYFQGNSAPDKSGLPSDRFSAERTGGSVSTLTIQRTQQEDSAVYLCASSWIDRANEKLFFGSGTQLSVL.

This clonotype was seen ten or more times. This rearrangement joins TRBV12-3 or TRBV12-4 to TRBJ1-2; 7 bases line up with TRBD1. Trimming removed 10 bases from V and 3 bases from J; junction bases left unmatched: 8. The CDR3 consists of 13 residues. CDR3 amino acids: CATLGGADYGYTF. CDR3 DNA: TGTGCCACCTTAGGGGGCGCGGACTATGGCTACACCTTC.

This clonotype was detected many times. This chain links TRBV27 with TRBJ2-1; 11 bases map to TRBD2. The CDR3 length is 16 residues. J lost 8 bases, V lost 3 bases, and 9 bases had no gene match. Germline V CDR1 and CDR2: MNHEY, SMNVEV (reference sequence). CDR3 amino acids: CASSFGPSGGFYEQFF. The CDR3 bases are TGTGCCAGCAGTTTCGGTCCTAGCGGGGGGTTCTATGAGCAGTTCTTC.

Turning to this clonotype: This may stem from a read error, because a much larger clone lies one nucleotide away. The J gene is TRBJ1-6, the V gene TRBV12-3 or TRBV12-4; 8 positions match TRBD1. The CDR3 is made up of 16 amino acids. The CDR3 DNA follows: TGTGCCAGCAGTTCAACTGGACAGGGCAGTAATTCACTCCTCCACTTT. Translating it yields CASSSTGQGSNSLLHF.

Ten or more counts support this clonotype. The rearrangement uses TRBV6-6 and TRBJ2-7; 7 bases fit TRBD2. Germline lookup yields CDR1 MNHNY and CDR2 SVGAGI (reference sequence). This CDR3 is 14 amino acids long. V trimming: 0 bases; J trimming: 5 bases; junction bases outside the gene matches: 4. The CDR3 here is CASSYSSGRNEQYF. The CDR3 DNA sequence: TGTGCCAGCAGTTACTCATCCGGGAGGAACGAGCAGTACTTC.

The chain combines TRBV12-3 or TRBV12-4 with TRBJ2-1; D gene unclear. The V end was cut by 5 bases, the J end by 7 bases, with 12 bases between. The CDR3 is made up of 13 amino acids. CDR3 in DNA: TGTGCCAGCAGTCCCGACGAGGAGAATGAGCAGTTCTTC. Amino acid sequence: CASSPDEENEQFF.

A remark on this clonotype: This may be a read error: a much more frequent sequence differs by one nucleotide. The chain is built from TRBV28 and TRBJ1-2; TRBD1 matches 8 bases. The V and J ends lost 6 bases and 3 bases, in that order; junction bases with no gene match: 12. The CDR3 runs 16 residues. Germline CDR1 reads MDHEN; CDR2 reads SYDVKM. CDR3 in amino acids: CASRPSPADRDYGYTF. CDR3 DNA sequence: TGTGCCAGCAGGCCGTCCCCAGCGGACAGGGACTATGGCTACACCTTC.

The genes are TRBV9 and TRBJ2-3; D is undetermined. The V gene lost 0 bases and the J gene lost 8 bases, with 16 bases spanning the gap. The CDR3 runs 15 residues. CDR1 and CDR2 from the germline V gene are SGDLS and YYNGEE. CDR3 sequence (DNA): TGTGCCAGCAGCGTAGAGTTTGGGCCATCGGGTACGCAGTATTTT. This encodes CASSVEFGPSGTQYF. Looking up the rest from reference TRBV9 and TRBJ2-3 gives the full variable domain: DSGVTQTPKHLITATGQRVTLRCSPRSGDLSVYWYQQSLDQGLQFLIQYYNGEERAKGNILERFSAQQFPDLHSELNLSSLELGDSALYFCASSVEFGPSGTQYFGPGTRLTVL.

The genes are TRBV12-1 and TRBJ2-7; the table names TRBD2, a call not compared with the DNA. TRBV12-1 is an annotated pseudogene. The CDR3 sequence is 17 residues long. The CDR3 sequence: CASSFAVGGQSPHEQYF. CDR3 in DNA: TGTGCCAGCAGCTTTGCAGTAGGAGGGCAGTCCCCCCACGAGCAGTACTTC.

This clonotype was found many times. This chain links TRBV3-1 with TRBJ1-1; 7 bases map to TRBD1. Germline CDR1 is LGHDT and CDR2 is YNNKEL (reference sequence). CDR3 length equals 19 residues. V was pared by 1 base and J by 0 bases, with 14 bases of the junction left unmatched. In DNA form, the CDR3 reads TGTGCCAGCAGCCAAGGAAGACAGGGCCTAAGTTATTTGAACACTGAAGCTTTCTTT. It codes for CASSQGRQGLSYLNTEAFF.